Presented here are 9 T cell receptor beta chains from one specimen sequenced in a study of shared clonotypes between healthy human individuals. The table came from immunoSEQ multiplex PCR; TCRdb's copy has only in-frame clones and leaves some out. In the table there are about 380,000 clones, about 96% of which are singletons. The sequencing sample was made of memory CD8+ T cells sorted from blood. Subset indicated: CD45RO+ cells pooled with CCR7-negative TemRA cells. Receptor source: a man aged 25 to 40 in good health.

The rearrangement joins TRBV9 to TRBJ2-1, with 7 nucleotides matching TRBD2. Germline V gene lookup returns CDR1 SGDLS and CDR2 YYNGEE. This CDR3 is built from 17 residues. The ends lost 0 bases at V and 3 bases at J; junction bases unmatched: 9. The CDR3 spells CASSVEAAAGFYNEQFF. CDR3 DNA sequence: TGTGCCAGCAGCGTAGAAGCAGCAGCGGGGTTCTACAATGAGCAGTTCTTC.

This clone was observed once. The gene calls are TRBV2 and TRBJ2-3, with D perhaps matching TRBD1 or TRBD2 (5 bases each). Germline CDR1 reads SNHLY; CDR2 reads FYNNEI. The V end was cut by 5 bases, the J end by 1 base, with 16 bases between. The CDR3 has 16 amino acids. The CDR3 DNA follows: TGTGCCAGCAGTATTCGTGAGGGGCTCCGCACAGATACGCAGTATTTT. Protein product: CASSIREGLRTDTQYF.

The rearrangement joins TRBV7-6 to TRBJ2-1; no reliable D call. With 5 bases removed from V and 3 bases from J, the gap between germline ends came to 8 bases. Germline assignment: CDR1 SGHVS and CDR2 FNYEAQ. The CDR3 consists of 13 residues. In nucleotides, the CDR3 is TGTGCCAGCAGCCAACAGTTCTACAATGAGCAGTTCTTC. It encodes CASSQQFYNEQFF.

The V and J genes are TRBV30 and TRBJ2-3; D call uncertain. CDR1 is GTSNPN, CDR2 SVGIG, per germline (reference sequence). CDR3 length: 13 residues. The V end was cut by 4 bases, the J end by 3 bases, with 11 bases between. CDR3 sequence: CAWIPPGTDTQYF. CDR3 DNA: TGTGCCTGGATCCCACCCGGGACAGATACGCAGTATTTT.

The chain joins TRBV18 to TRBJ1-3, with 8 bases that match TRBD1. This CDR3 comprises 13 residues. The germline gives CDR1 KGHSH, CDR2 LQKENI. V gave up 6 bases and J gave up 3 bases; unmatched junction bases: 1. In nucleotides, the CDR3 is TGTGCCAGCTCCGGACAGGGTGGAAACACCATATATTTT. This codes for CASSGQGGNTIYF. Using reference TRBV18 and TRBJ1-3 for the parts outside the CDR3, the full variable domain is NAGVMQNPRHLVRRRGQEARLRCSPMKGHSHVYWYRQLPEEGLKFMVYLQKENIIDESGMPKERFSAEFPKEGPSILRIQQVVRGDSAAYFCASSGQGGNTIYFGEGSWLTVV.

This clone was counted once. The chain is built from TRBV10-3 and TRBJ2-5; 7 nucleotides agree with TRBD2. Germline lookup yields CDR1 ENHRY and CDR2 SYGVKD. The CDR3 has 15 residues. V dropped 2 bases and J dropped 5; count of bases not matched to a gene: 8. CDR3 sequence: CAISETGLVLETQYF. The DNA for the CDR3 is TGTGCCATCAGTGAGACCGGACTAGTGCTCGAGACCCAGTACTTC.

The chain is built from TRBV10-1 and TRBJ2-1; 7 nucleotides match TRBD2. Trimming at V came to 3 bases and at J to 7 bases, leaving 3 bases not matched to a gene. The CDR3 is made up of 13 amino acids. Germline CDR1 reads WNHNN; CDR2 reads SYGVQD (reference sequence). CDR3 nucleotides: TGCGCCAGCAGTGATGCGGGACTAAATGAGCAGTTCTTC. Encoded protein: CASSDAGLNEQFF.

CDR3 DNA sequence: TGTGCCTGGAGTTCATGGGACAGGGCTTTCTTT. It is translated as CAWSSWDRAFF. The chain combines TRBV30 with TRBJ1-1; TRBD1 matches 8 bases. J lost 11 bases, V lost 2 bases, and 4 bases had no gene match. Germline CDR1 reads GTSNPN; CDR2 reads SVGIG (reference sequence). The CDR3 runs to 11 residues.

With respect to this clone: The identical CDR3 is also encoded by other nucleotide sequences in the sample. The chain joins TRBV20-1 to TRBJ2-5; no clear D gene. This CDR3 has 11 amino acids. V was shortened by 1 base and J by 4 bases, with 4 bases between the two germline ends. Germline CDR1 is DFQATT and CDR2 is SNEGSKA (reference sequence). The CDR3 DNA reads as TGCAGTGCTAGAGGGGGAGAGACCCAGTACTTC. Amino acid sequence: CSARGGETQYF.